This TCR beta chain was documented in a study of cytomegalovirus exposure and HLA in healthy donors. The donors (healthy individuals) were bone marrow donors. Study-wide results and caveats: Earlier analysis yielded a pattern in which most TCR beta V segments were productive about 90% or about 30% of the time.

Comment on this clone: The antigen is undetermined.

The PCR had 60 Vbeta and 13 Jbeta primers. Clones were read by immunoSEQ multiplex PCR, and TCRdb kept only the in-frame ones, dropping some. The data contain under 250,000 clones, roughly 83% of them seen just once; the ten biggest clones take up more than 0.6%. Germline lookup yields CDR1 SGHAT and CDR2 FQNNGV. This CDR3 region has 16 residues. J gave up 4 bases and V 5 bases, and 8 bases lay outside the gene matches. What was sequenced was PBMCs. This clonotype was obtained from a boy aged 2 to 9 in good health and CMV-seronegative. The chain has TRBV11-2 and TRBJ2-2; 9 nucleotides line up with TRBD1. The chain's CDR3 is CASSQTGGAVTGELFF. In DNA, the CDR3 is TGTGCCAGCAGCCAGACAGGGGGGGCGGTCACCGGGGAGCTGTTTTTT. Full variable domain (rest looked up from reference TRBV11-2 and TRBJ2-2): EAGVAQSPRYKIIEKRQSVAFWCNPISGHATLYWYQQILGQGPKLLIQFQNNGVVDDSQLPKDRFSAERLKGVDSTLKIQPAKLEDSAVYLCASSQTGGAVTGELFFGEGSRLTVL.